The 9 T cell receptor beta chains below come from one sample, sequenced in a study of blood T cell repertoires in COVID-19. TCRdb's copy holds only in-frame clones and misses some; the assay was immunoSEQ multiplex PCR. The table records about 96,000 clones, about 87% of them present only once. Specimen: peripheral blood. The source of these receptors is a human donor with COVID-19, enrolled during active disease. The donor label of this sample is uncertain.

The J gene is TRBJ1-3, the V gene TRBV7-2; no reliable D call. With 5 bases removed from V and 0 bases from J, the gap between germline ends came to 11 bases. The CDR3 is 15 amino acids. Germline assignment: CDR1 SGHTA and CDR2 FQGNSA. CDR3 in amino acids: CASSPSYSSGNTIYF. The CDR3 DNA reads TGTGCCAGCAGCCCTAGCTACAGCTCTGGAAACACCATATATTTT.

This chain links TRBV10-3 with TRBJ2-1; maybe TRBD2 (5 bases). V lost 10 bases and J lost 0, with 13 bases in between. Germline CDR1 ENHRY, CDR2 SYGVKD. CDR3 length: 14 amino acids. The CDR3 nucleotides read TGTGCCACCTCGGACTGGAGCTCCTACAATGAGCAGTTCTTC. Translated, it gives CATSDWSSYNEQFF.

This chain connects TRBV5-4 to TRBJ1-5; TRBD1 is a possible D gene (5 bases). Per germline, CDR1 SGHNT and CDR2 YYREEE (reference sequence). V lost 0 bases and J 5 bases, leaving 9 bases between the germline ends. CDR3 size: 14 residues. CDR3 protein: CASSLEGRDQPQHF. The CDR3 nucleotides read TGTGCCAGCAGCTTGGAAGGCAGGGATCAGCCCCAGCATTTT.

The chain employs TRBV6-5 and TRBJ1-2, with 11 bases lining up with TRBD1. V was clipped by 6 bases and J by 4 bases; unmatched bases: 7. In germline, CDR1 is MNHEY, CDR2 SVGAGI. This CDR3 has 15 amino acids. CDR3: CASSNPGTGGYGYTF. The CDR3, as DNA: TGTGCCAGCAGCAATCCCGGGACAGGGGGCTATGGCTACACCTTC.

V gene TRBV7-3 combines with J gene TRBJ2-5; D is possibly TRBD1 (6 bases). The CDR3 totals 13 residues. The V gene's germline CDR1 is SGHTA and CDR2 FQGTGA. The V and J ends lost 5 bases and 2 bases respectively, with 9 bases between them. CDR3 sequence reads: CASSPGTQETQYF. DNA for the CDR3: TGTGCCAGCAGCCCCGGGACACAAGAGACCCAGTACTTC.

The count of this clone is one. The chain carries TRBV18 and TRBJ2-7, with 8 bases fitting TRBD1. The V segment lost 3 bases and the J segment 2 bases; nucleotides outside the gene matches: 6. This CDR3 spans 15 amino acids. Germline CDR1 reads KGHSH; CDR2 reads LQKENI. The CDR3 coding sequence is TGTGCCAGCTCACCTGGACAGGGAAGGACCTACGAGCAGTACTTC. This translates into CASSPGQGRTYEQYF.

V usage is TRBV19 and J usage is TRBJ2-7; 7 positions agree with TRBD2. CDR3 length: 14 residues. The V and J ends lost 5 bases and 7 bases, in that order; junction bases with no gene match: 11. CDR1 is LNHDA, CDR2 SQIVND, per germline (reference sequence). The CDR3 DNA reads TGTGCCAGTAGTTCGGGAGGAGGGGTAAATGAGCAGTACTTC. Its translation is CASSSGGGVNEQYF. The variable domain in full, with the rest retrieved from reference TRBV19 and TRBJ2-7, is DGGITQSPKYLFRKEGQNVTLSCEQNLNHDAMYWYRQDPGQGLRLIYYSQIVNDFQKGDIAEGYSVSREKKESFPLTVTSAQKNPTAFYLCASSSGGGVNEQYFGPGTRLTVT.

The chain combines TRBV3-1 (or the pseudogene TRBV3-2) with TRBJ1-5; D perhaps matches TRBD1 (5 bases). The CDR3 has 15 residues. V was pared by 0 bases and J by 2 bases, with 8 bases between. Per the germline V gene, CDR1 is LGHDT and CDR2 is YNNKEL (reference sequence). The DNA of the CDR3 is TGTGCCAGCAGCCAAGACGCCAGGGGCAATCAGCCCCAGCATTTT. Its translation: CASSQDARGNQPQHF.

The V gene is TRBV6-5, the J gene TRBJ1-5; D gene uncertain. Trimming pared 6 bases from V and 1 base from J, leaving 10 bases between. The CDR3 consists of 14 residues. The germline gives CDR1 MNHEY, CDR2 SVGAGI. Written as DNA, the CDR3 is TGTGCCAGCAGCCGACAACGGAGCAATCAGCCCCAGCATTTT. It translates to CASSRQRSNQPQHF.